This TCR beta chain was recovered during a study of blood T cell repertoires in COVID-19. The CDR3 has 13 amino acids. Deletions cut 5 bases from V and 9 bases from J, with 14 bases between. CDR1 and CDR2 from the germline V gene are LNHDA and SQIVND (reference sequence). Clones were read by immunoSEQ multiplex PCR, and TCRdb kept only the in-frame ones, dropping some. The sample yields approximately 150,000 clones, about 86% seen once. Source material: peripheral blood. The V call is TRBV19, the J call TRBJ2-1, with a tentative D call TRBD2 (6 bases). The sequence derives from a woman aged 55-75 years with acute or convalescent COVID-19. The CDR3: CASSRAGLGEQFF. Written as DNA, the CDR3 is TGTGCCAGTAGTCGAGCGGGCCTCGGTGAGCAGTTCTTC.